One T cell receptor (beta chain) is described in this entry. Its antigen is not known. RNA transcripts were the template, and TCR beta CDR3 regions were amplified from them. Second-round multiplex PCR came after a first-round RT-PCR that employed HTBI primers. TCRdb re-called the multiplex PCR reads through MiXCR, storing one row per CDR3 protein. The sample records about 740,000 distinct CDR3 sequences, 40% being singletons. Active ophthalmopathy (CAS at least 3, NOSPECS at least 4), lasting under 3 months. Other autoimmune diseases, uncontrolled infections, pregnancy and lactation each led to patient exclusion. Germline CDR1 reads SNHLY; CDR2 reads FYNNEI. The germline V and J ends were trimmed by 7 bases and 5 bases, with 26 bases remaining between them. CDR3 length equals 17 residues. The data are from a study of Graves' ophthalmopathy and Graves' hyperthyroidism. At the level of the study: At the time of initial diagnosis and before any treatment, peripheral blood was collected. Study results and caveats: Thyroid clonotypes that were expanded above 0.001 frequency mostly also appeared in blood.

The V call is TRBV2, the J call TRBJ2-5; D remains ambiguous. The sequence was collected from an adult man with Graves' ophthalmopathy. Sequenced sample: peripheral blood. The CDR3 nucleotides are TGTGCCAGCACCCCTTACTTAGGATCGGTGTATCAGGAGACCCAGTACTTC. It specifies CASTPYLGSVYQETQYF.